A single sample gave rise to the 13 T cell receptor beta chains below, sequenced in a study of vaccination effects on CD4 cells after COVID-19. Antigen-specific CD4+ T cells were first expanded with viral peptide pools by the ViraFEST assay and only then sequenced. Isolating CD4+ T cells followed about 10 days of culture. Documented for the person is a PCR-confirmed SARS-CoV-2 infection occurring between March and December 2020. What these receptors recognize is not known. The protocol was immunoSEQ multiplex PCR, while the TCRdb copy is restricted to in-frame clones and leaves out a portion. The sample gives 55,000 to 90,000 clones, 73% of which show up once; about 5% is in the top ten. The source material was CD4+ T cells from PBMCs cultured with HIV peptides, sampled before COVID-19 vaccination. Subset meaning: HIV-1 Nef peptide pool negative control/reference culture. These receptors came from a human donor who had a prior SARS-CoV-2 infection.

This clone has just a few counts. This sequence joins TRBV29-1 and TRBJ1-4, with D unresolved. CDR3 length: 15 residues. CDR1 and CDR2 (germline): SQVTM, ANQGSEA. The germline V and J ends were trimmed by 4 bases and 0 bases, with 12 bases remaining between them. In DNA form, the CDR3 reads TGCAGCGTTGGTGTACCGTCGGCAACTAATGAAAAACTGTTTTTT. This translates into CSVGVPSATNEKLFF.

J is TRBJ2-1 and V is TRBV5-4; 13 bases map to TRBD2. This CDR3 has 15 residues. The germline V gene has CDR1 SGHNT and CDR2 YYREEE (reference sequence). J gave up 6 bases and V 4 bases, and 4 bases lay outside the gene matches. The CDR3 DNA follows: TGTGCCAGCAGCCCCGGACTAGCGGGAGTCAATGAGCAGTTCTTC. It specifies CASSPGLAGVNEQFF.

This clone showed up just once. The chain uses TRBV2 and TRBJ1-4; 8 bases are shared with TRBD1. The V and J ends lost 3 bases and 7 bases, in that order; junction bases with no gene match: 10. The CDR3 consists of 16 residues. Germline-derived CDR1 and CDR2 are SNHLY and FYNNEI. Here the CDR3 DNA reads TGTGCCAGCAGTGATCTCAGGGGGCGGATTTCTGAAAAACTGTTTTTT. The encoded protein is CASSDLRGRISEKLFF.

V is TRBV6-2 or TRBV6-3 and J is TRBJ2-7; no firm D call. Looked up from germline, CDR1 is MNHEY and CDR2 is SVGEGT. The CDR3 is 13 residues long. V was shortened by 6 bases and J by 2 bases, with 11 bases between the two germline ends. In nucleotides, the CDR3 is TGTGCCAGCAGCCCGAGGAGAACCTACGAGCAGTACTTC. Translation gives CASSPRRTYEQYF.

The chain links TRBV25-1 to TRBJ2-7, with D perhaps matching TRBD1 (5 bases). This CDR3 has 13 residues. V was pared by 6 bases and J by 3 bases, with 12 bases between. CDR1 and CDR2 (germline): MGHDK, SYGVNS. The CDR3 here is CASRAGDSYEQYF. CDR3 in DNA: TGTGCCAGCAGGGCCGGAGACAGCTACGAGCAGTACTTC.

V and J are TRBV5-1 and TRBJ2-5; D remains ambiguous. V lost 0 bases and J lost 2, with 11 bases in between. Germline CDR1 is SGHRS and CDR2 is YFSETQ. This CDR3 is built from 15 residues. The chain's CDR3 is CASSLGGDGQETQYF. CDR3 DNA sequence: TGCGCCAGCAGCTTGGGCGGCGACGGTCAAGAGACCCAGTACTTC.

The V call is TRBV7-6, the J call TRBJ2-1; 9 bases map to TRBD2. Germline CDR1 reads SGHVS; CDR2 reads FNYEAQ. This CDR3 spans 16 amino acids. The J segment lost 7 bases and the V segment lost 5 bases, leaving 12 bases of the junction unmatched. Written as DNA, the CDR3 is TGTGCCAGCAGCCCTATCGTGCGGGGGGGGGCAAATGAGCAGTTCTTC. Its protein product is CASSPIVRGGANEQFF.

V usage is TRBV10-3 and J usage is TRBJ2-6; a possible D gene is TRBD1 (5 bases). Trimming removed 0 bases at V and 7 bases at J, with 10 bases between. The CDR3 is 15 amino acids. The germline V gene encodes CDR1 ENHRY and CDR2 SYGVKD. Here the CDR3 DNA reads TGTGCCATCAGTGAGTCGGGCAGGGTCGCCAACGTCCTGACTTTC. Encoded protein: CAISESGRVANVLTF.

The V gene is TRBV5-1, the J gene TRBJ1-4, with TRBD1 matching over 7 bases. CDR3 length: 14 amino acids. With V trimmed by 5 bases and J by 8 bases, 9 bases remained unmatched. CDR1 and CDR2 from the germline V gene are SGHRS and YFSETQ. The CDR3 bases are TGCGCCAGCAGAGAGGGGGCCACGGAAGAAAAACTGTTTTTT. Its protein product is CASREGATEEKLFF.

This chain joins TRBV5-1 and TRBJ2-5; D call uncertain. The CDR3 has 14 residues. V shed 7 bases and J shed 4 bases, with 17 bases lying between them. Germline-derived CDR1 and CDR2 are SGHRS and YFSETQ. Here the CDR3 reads CASSPSAPRETQYF. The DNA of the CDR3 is TGCGCCAGCTCACCCTCCGCCCCAAGAGAGACCCAGTACTTC.

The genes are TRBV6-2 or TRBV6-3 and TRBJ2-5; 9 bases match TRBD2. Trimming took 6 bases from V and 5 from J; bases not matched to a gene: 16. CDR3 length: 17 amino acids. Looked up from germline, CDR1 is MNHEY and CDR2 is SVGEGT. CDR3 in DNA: TGTGCCAGCAGCTCCCGACTAGCGGTCTTTCCGGGGGAGACCCAGTACTTC. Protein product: CASSSRLAVFPGETQYF.

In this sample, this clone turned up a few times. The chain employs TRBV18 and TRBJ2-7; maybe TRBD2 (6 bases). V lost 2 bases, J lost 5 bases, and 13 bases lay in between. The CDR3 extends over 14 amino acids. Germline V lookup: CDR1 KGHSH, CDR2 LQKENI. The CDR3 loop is CASSPKTGEDEQYF. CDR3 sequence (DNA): TGTGCCAGCTCACCAAAGACGGGAGAAGACGAGCAGTACTTC.

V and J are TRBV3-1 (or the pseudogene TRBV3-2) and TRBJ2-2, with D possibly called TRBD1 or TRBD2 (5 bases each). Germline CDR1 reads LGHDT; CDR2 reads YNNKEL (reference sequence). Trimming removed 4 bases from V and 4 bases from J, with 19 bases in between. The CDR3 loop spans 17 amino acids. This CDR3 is CASSRGTGFPSTGELFF. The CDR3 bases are TGTGCCAGCAGCCGGGGCACGGGATTCCCGAGCACCGGGGAGCTGTTTTTT.